The 3 T cell receptor beta chains given below trace back to one sample, sequenced in a study of long-term antiretroviral therapy in people with HIV. The libraries were made with immunoSEQ v3.0 at survey level. Clones were read by immunoSEQ multiplex PCR, and TCRdb kept only the in-frame ones, dropping some. The sample holds approximately 35,000 clones, roughly 77% seen once. Sequenced material: unsorted PBMCs, taken 1.9 years after starting antiretroviral therapy. These receptors were collected from a man aged 18 to 35 with HIV.

V gene TRBV18 combines with J gene TRBJ2-5; tentative D call: TRBD1 (5 bases). This CDR3 is built from 15 residues. The germline CDR1 and CDR2 sequences are KGHSH and LQKENI. The V end lost 3 bases, the J end lost 1 base, and 12 bases lay between the germline ends. The CDR3 loop is CASSPTSTVQETQYF. DNA for the CDR3: TGTGCCAGCTCACCGACCTCGACAGTCCAAGAGACCCAGTACTTC.

The chain combines TRBV6-5 with TRBJ1-5, with TRBD1 matching over 7 bases. The germline CDR1 and CDR2 sequences are MNHEY and SVGAGI. This CDR3 contains 16 residues. V was clipped by 2 bases and J by 6 bases; unmatched bases: 10. CDR3 bases: TGTGCCAGCAGTTACCCAGACCGGGACAGATTTCAGCCCCAGCATTTT. Its protein is CASSYPDRDRFQPQHF.

This chain links TRBV28 with TRBJ2-2; D is perhaps TRBD1 (5 bases). The CDR3 extends over 13 amino acids. The V and J ends lost 6 bases and 8 bases respectively, with 13 bases between them. The germline gives CDR1 MDHEN, CDR2 SYDVKM. The CDR3 sequence is CASREDSPGELFF. Written as DNA, the CDR3 is TGTGCCAGCAGAGAAGACAGTCCGGGGGAGCTGTTTTTT.